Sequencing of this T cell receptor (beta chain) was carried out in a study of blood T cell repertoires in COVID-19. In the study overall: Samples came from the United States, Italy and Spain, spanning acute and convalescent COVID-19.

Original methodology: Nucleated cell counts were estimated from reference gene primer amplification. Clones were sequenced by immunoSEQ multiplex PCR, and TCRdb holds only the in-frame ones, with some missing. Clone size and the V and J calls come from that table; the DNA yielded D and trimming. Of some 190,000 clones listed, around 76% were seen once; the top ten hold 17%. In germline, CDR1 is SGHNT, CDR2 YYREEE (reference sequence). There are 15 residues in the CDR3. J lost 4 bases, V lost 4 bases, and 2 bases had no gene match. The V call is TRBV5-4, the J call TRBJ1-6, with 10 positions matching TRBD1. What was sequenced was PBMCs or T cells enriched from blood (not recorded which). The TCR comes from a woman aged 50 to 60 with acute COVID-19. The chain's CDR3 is CASSTGQGYNSPLHF. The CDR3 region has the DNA TGTGCCAGCAGCACGGGACAGGGGTATAATTCACCCCTCCACTTT.